These T cell receptor beta chains were read from a single sample in a study of cytotoxic CD8 clonotypes in ibrutinib-treated CLL. Profiled with immunoSEQ multiplex PCR; TCRdb holds only in-frame clones, not every one. The data hold about 76,000 clones, with just over 85% observed a single time. This material consisted of PBMCs, taken before ibrutinib treatment. Source of these receptors: a human donor with chronic lymphocytic leukemia. CDR3s include the opening cysteine and the closing phenylalanine or tryptophan. A D gene is named only where the DNA matches it firmly. The size of a clone is reported for some rows only, either as once, few or many, or as a class for expanded clones.

>-|-|TRBJ1-2|13|TRBV27
CASSLSGEGGYTF
TGTGCCAGCAGTTTATCTGGGGAAGGCGGCTACACCTTC
>TRBD1|-|TRBJ1-2|14|TRBV7-2
CASRPGGANYGYTF
TGTGCCAGCAGACCAGGGGGGGCTAACTATGGCTACACCTTC
>TRBD2|-|TRBJ2-7|17|TRBV9
CASSPPALAGVENEQYF
TGTGCCAGCAGTCCCCCTGCGCTCGCGGGGGTCGAGAACGAGCAGTACTTC
>-|once|TRBJ2-1|18|TRBV4-1
CASSQDPNGISSYNEQFF
TGCGCCAGCAGCCAAGATCCGAACGGAATCAGCTCCTACAATGAGCAGTTCTTC
>-|-|TRBJ2-7|11|TRBV20-1
CSAMGGYEQYF
TGCAGTGCTATGGGAGGCTACGAGCAGTACTTC
>-|-|TRBJ2-3|13|TRBV19
CASSIGGADTQYF
TGTGCCAGTAGTATAGGTGGGGCTGATACGCAGTATTTT
>-|-|TRBJ2-3|9|TRBV23-1
CATLSGQYF
TGCGCCACACTTAGCGGGCAGTATTTT
>TRBD1|once|TRBJ1-4|14|TRBV11-2
CASSFPGTDEKLFF
TGTGCCAGCAGCTTCCCCGGGACAGACGAAAAACTGTTTTTT
>-|-|TRBJ1-4|15|TRBV5-1
CASSVDGSLEEKLFF
TGCGCCAGCAGCGTGGACGGATCCTTGGAGGAAAAACTGTTTTTT
>-|-|TRBJ1-2|14|TRBV4-1
CASSPDGRSSGYTF
TGCGCCAGCAGCCCCGATGGGAGGTCCTCTGGCTACACCTTC
>TRBD1|-|TRBJ2-1|13|TRBV4-1
CASSQVTGDEQFF
TGCGCCAGCAGCCAGGTGACAGGGGATGAGCAGTTCTTC
>TRBD2|-|TRBJ2-3|14|TRBV10-2
CASRLAGVSDTQYF
TGCGCCAGTAGACTAGCGGGAGTGTCAGATACGCAGTATTTT
>-|few|TRBJ2-7|11|TRBV28
CASGSRLEQYF
TGTGCCAGCGGCTCAAGGCTGGAGCAGTACTTC
>TRBD1|once|TRBJ2-7|12|TRBV19
CASQGQGGEQYF
TGTGCCAGCCAGGGACAGGGTGGCGAGCAGTACTTC
>-|-|TRBJ1-1|15|TRBV27
CASSLSEGRNTEAFF
TGTGCCAGCAGTTTATCGGAGGGGCGGAACACTGAAGCTTTCTTT
>-|-|TRBJ2-5|11|TRBV20-1
CSARQRETQYF
TGCAGTGCTAGACAGAGGGAGACCCAGTACTTC
>TRBD1|-|TRBJ2-7|15|TRBV6-5
CASSYSRQGGYEQYF
TGTGCCAGCAGTTACTCGCGACAGGGTGGGTACGAGCAGTACTTC
>-|once|TRBJ2-1|16|TRBV15
CATSRGAPDSYNEQFF
TGTGCCACCAGCAGAGGGGCGCCTGACTCCTACAATGAGCAGTTCTTC
>TRBD1|-|TRBJ1-1|14|TRBV19
CASSATGFVTEAFF
TGTGCCAGTAGTGCGACAGGGTTTGTCACTGAAGCTTTCTTT
>TRBD2|-|TRBJ2-2|18|TRBV7-2
CASSPGLAGGPVPGELFF
TGTGCCAGCAGCCCAGGACTAGCGGGAGGGCCGGTCCCCGGGGAGCTGTTTTTT
>-|-|TRBJ2-3|17|TRBV2
CASSARRRGQSTDTQYF
TGTGCCAGCAGTGCCCGACGGCGGGGACAGAGCACAGATACGCAGTATTTT
>-|-|TRBJ2-7|11|TRBV2
CASNGDDEQYF
TGTGCCAGCAATGGGGACGACGAGCAGTACTTC
>TRBD1|-|TRBJ1-1|14|TRBV29-1
CSVVTGSLNTEAFF
TGCAGCGTTGTGACAGGGTCTTTGAACACTGAAGCTTTCTTT
>TRBD1|-|TRBJ2-7|18|TRBV4-1
CASSQEGINRGPFYEQYF
TGCGCCAGCAGCCAAGAGGGGATAAACAGGGGGCCCTTCTACGAGCAGTACTTC
>-|-|TRBJ1-2|13|TRBV19
CATRTPGDYGYTF
TGTGCCACCCGGACTCCGGGAGACTATGGCTACACCTTC
>-|-|TRBJ1-2|13|TRBV19
CASSSRGDYGYTF
TGTGCCAGTAGTAGCCGGGGCGACTATGGCTACACCTTC
>-|-|TRBJ2-1|17|TRBV4-1
CASSQRDWSWPEYEQFF
TGCGCCAGCAGCCAAAGGGACTGGAGCTGGCCCGAATATGAGCAGTTCTTC
>-|medium-sized|TRBJ1-2|11|TRBV19
CASTTGHGYTF
TGTGCCAGTACCACAGGGCATGGCTACACCTTC
>TRBD2|-|TRBJ2-1|16|TRBV7-7
CASSPTAGGITNEQFF
TGTGCTAGCAGCCCGACCGCGGGAGGGATCACCAATGAGCAGTTCTTC
>-|-|TRBJ2-7|15|TRBV11-2
CASSSTQRGSGEQYF
TGTGCCAGCAGCTCAACCCAACGTGGTTCCGGCGAGCAGTACTTC
>-|-|TRBJ1-1|13|TRBV2
CARDRGTNTEAFF
TGTGCCAGAGACCGGGGCACTAACACTGAAGCTTTCTTT
>-|-|TRBJ2-7|12|TRBV28
CASFAGSFSQYF
TGTGCCTCTTTCGCTGGCAGTTTCTCGCAGTACTTC
>-|-|TRBJ2-7|14|TRBV7-8
CASSYGRPSYEQYF
TGTGCCAGCAGCTATGGCAGACCGAGCTACGAGCAGTACTTC
>-|-|TRBJ2-3|13|TRBV29-1
CTYRVTGADTQYF
TGTACGTACAGGGTGACGGGCGCAGATACGCAGTATTTT
>-|-|TRBJ2-7|15|TRBV4-1
CASSQIDSSSYEQYF
TGCGCCAGCAGCCAGATAGACTCCAGCTCCTACGAGCAGTACTTC
>-|-|TRBJ1-5|15|TRBV7-9
CASSLGDTQIQPQHF
TGTGCCAGCAGCTTAGGTGACACGCAAATTCAGCCCCAGCATTTT